Listed here is a single TCR beta chain. This sample was included in a study of blood T cell repertoires in COVID-19. As for the study in general: COVID-19 samples from acute and convalescent phases originated in the United States, Italy and Spain. T cells, B-cell-depleted T cells, or PBMCs provided the cDNA or gDNA that served as material.

Authors' methods: Amplification from reference gene primers served as the basis for estimated nucleated cell counts. Libraries were prepared by immunoSEQ multiplex PCR; TCRdb keeps only in-frame clonotypes and omits some of them. V, J and clone size are taken as reported in that table, and D and trimming were inferred from the DNA itself. The sample records over 150,000 clones, 84% being singletons. The CDR3 extends over 14 amino acids. Germline assignment: CDR1 LNHNV and CDR2 YYDKDF (reference sequence). V was shortened by 8 bases and J by 1 base, with 11 bases between the two germline ends. The receptor was derived from a human donor in a cohort sampled during active COVID-19. The chain combines TRBV15 with TRBJ1-4; tentatively, D is TRBD1 (6 bases). The material sequenced was peripheral blood. In DNA, the CDR3 is TGTGCCACCCGAACAGGGTTAACTAATGAAAAACTGTTTTTT. Residues: CATRTGLTNEKLFF.